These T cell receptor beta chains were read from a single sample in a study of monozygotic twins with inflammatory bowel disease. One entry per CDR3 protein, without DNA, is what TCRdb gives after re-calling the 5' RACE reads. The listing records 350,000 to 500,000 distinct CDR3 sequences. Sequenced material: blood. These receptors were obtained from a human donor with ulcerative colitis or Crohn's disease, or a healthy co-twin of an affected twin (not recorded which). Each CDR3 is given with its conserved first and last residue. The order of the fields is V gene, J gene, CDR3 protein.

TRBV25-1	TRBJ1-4	CASGGPGQGRDEKLFF
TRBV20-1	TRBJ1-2	CSAMTPGRGIGYGYTF
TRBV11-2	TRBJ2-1	CASSFGAGGTYNEQFF
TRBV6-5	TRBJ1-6	CASSTRQGEVYNSPLHF
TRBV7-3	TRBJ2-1	CASSPGRISSYNEQFF
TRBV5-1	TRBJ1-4	CASANGVTNEKLFF
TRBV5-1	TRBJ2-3	CASSLGDRLPDTQYF
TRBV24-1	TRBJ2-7	CAITPDRRRNEQYF
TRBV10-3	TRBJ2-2	CAITGQGTSNTGELFF
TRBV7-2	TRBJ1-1	CASSARGINNEAFF
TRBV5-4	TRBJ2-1	CASSLESGAYNEQFF
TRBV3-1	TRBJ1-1	CASSHGWQGVAEAFF
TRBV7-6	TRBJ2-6	CASSLDGRSHSGANVLTF
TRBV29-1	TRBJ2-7	CSVGDMELHEQYF
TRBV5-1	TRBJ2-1	CASSLRVAVYNEQFF